This note documents a single T cell receptor (beta chain) sequence. The record originates from a study of patients and donors after allogeneic stem cell transplantation. V was cut by 6 bases and J by 5 bases, with 20 bases left in between. The V gene's germline CDR1 is DFQATT and CDR2 SNEGSKA (reference sequence). The CDR3 extends over 14 amino acids. TCRdb reprocessed the RT-PCR reads via MiXCR and lists one record per CDR3 protein. The repertoire includes 80,000 to 90,000 distinct CDR3 sequences, roughly 48% of them detected once, and about 58% sits in the top ten. This TCR came from a human donor who was either an allogeneic HSCT recipient or a stem cell or donor lymphocyte infusion donor (not recorded which). It is not recorded whose cells these are; they may come from a transplant donor. The chain links TRBV20-1 to TRBJ2-7, with D hard to call. What was sequenced was blood, either unsorted or a sorted T cell fraction (not recorded which). DNA for the CDR3: TGCAGTGCGATAAAGCCAGGAGCAAACCACGAGCAGTACTTC. As protein: CSAIKPGANHEQYF.